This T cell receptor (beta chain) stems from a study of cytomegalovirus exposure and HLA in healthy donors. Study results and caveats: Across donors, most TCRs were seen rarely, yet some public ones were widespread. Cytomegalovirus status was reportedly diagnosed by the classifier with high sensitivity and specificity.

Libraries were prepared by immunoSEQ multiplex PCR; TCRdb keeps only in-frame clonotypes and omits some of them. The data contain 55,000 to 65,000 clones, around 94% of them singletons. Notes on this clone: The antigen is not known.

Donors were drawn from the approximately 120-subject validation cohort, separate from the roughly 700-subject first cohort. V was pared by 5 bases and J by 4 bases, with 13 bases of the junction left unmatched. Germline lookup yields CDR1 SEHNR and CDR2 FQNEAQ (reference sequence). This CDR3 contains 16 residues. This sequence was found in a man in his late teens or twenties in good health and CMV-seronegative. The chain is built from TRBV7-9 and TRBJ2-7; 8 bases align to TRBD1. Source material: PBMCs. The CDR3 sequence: CASSKLPVQGVYEQYF. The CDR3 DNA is TGTGCCAGCAGCAAACTTCCGGTACAGGGGGTTTACGAGCAGTACTTC.